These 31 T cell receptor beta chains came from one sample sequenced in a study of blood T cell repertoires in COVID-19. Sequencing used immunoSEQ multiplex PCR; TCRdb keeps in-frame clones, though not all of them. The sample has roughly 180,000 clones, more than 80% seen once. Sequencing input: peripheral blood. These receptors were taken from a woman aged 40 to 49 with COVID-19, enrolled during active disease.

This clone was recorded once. CDR3: CASSPFEKQGYTF. For the CDR3, the DNA is TGTGCCAGCTCACCGTTTGAGAAGCAAGGCTACACCTTC. The V gene is TRBV18, the J gene TRBJ1-2, with D unclear. V lost 3 bases to trimming and J lost 8 bases, with 13 bases between them. Germline V CDR1 and CDR2: KGHSH, LQKENI. This CDR3 is built from 13 residues.

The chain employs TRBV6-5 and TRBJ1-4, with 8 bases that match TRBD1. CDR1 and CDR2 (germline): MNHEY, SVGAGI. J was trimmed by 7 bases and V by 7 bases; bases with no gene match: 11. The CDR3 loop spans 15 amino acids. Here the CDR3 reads CASITHGTGSEKLFF. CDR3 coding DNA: TGTGCCAGCATAACTCACGGGACAGGTTCTGAAAAACTGTTTTTT.

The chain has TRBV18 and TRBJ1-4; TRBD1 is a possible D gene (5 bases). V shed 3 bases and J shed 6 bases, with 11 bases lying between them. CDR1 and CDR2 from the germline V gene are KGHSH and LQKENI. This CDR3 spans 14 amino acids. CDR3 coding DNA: TGTGCCAGCTCACCCCAGGGTACGGATGAAAAACTGTTTTTT. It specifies CASSPQGTDEKLFF.

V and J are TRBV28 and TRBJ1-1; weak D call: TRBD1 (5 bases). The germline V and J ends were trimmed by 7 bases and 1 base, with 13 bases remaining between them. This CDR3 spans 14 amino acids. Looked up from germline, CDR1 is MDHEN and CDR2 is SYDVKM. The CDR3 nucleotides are TGTGCCAGCAACCCCTGGCAGGGGAACACTGAAGCTTTCTTT. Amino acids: CASNPWQGNTEAFF.

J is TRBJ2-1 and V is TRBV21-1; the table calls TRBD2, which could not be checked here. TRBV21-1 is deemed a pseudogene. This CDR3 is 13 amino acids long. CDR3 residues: CASRPEYHSEQFF. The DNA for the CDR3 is TGTGCCAGCAGACCTGAGTATCATAGTGAGCAGTTCTTC.

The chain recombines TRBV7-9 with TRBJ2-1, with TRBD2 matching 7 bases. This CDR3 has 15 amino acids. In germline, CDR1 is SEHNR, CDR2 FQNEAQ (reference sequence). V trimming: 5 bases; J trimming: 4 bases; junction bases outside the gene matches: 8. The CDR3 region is CASSPMGGRYNEQFF. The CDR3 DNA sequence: TGTGCCAGCAGCCCGATGGGCGGGAGATACAATGAGCAGTTCTTC.

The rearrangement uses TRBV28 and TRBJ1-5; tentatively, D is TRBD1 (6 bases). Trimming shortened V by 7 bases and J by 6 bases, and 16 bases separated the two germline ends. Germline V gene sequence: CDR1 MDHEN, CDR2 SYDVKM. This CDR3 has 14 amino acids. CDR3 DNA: TGTGCCAGCACAGGAGCGGGGGCAACTCAGCCCCAGCATTTT. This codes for CASTGAGATQPQHF.

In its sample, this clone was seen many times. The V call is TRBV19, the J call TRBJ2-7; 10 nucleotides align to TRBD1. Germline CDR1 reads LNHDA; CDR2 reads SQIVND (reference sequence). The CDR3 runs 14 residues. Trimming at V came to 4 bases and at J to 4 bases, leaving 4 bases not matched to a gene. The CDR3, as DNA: TGTGCCAGTAGTACCATGGGACAGGGGTACGAGCAGTACTTC. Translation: CASSTMGQGYEQYF.

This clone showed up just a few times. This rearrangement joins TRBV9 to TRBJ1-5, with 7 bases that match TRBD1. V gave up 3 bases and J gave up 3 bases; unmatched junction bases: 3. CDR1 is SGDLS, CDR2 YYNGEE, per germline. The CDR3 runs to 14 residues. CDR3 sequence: CASSAGTVNQPQHF. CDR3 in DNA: TGTGCCAGCAGCGCCGGGACAGTCAATCAGCCCCAGCATTTT.

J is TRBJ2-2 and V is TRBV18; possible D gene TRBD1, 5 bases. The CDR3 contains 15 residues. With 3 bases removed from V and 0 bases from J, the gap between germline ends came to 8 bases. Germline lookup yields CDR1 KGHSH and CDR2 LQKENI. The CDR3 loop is CASSPDNSNTGELFF. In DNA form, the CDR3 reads TGTGCCAGCTCACCGGACAATTCGAACACCGGGGAGCTGTTTTTT.

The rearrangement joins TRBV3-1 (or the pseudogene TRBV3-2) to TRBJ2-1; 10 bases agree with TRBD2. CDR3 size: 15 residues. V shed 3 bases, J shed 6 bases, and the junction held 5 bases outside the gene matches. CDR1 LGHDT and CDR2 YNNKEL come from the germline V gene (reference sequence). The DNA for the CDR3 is TGTGCCAGCAGCCACGGACTAGCGGAAATCAATGAGCAGTTCTTC. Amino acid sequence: CASSHGLAEINEQFF.

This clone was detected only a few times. Written as DNA, the CDR3 is TGTGCCAGCAGCCGCGGACTAGCGGGACCTGACTCCTACGAGCAGTACTTC. This translates into CASSRGLAGPDSYEQYF. The V and J genes are TRBV3-1 (or the pseudogene TRBV3-2) and TRBJ2-7; the match to TRBD2 covers 12 bases. The V and J ends lost 4 bases and 0 bases, in that order; junction bases with no gene match: 7. The germline gives CDR1 LGHDT, CDR2 YNNKEL (reference sequence). The CDR3 runs to 17 residues.

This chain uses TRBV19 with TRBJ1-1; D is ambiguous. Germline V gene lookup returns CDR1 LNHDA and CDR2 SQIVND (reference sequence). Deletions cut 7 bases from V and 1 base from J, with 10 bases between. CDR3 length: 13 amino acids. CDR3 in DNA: TGTGCCAGTACTCAGGCCAAGAACACTGAAGCTTTCTTT. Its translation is CASTQAKNTEAFF.

CDR3 amino acids: CASSRDSAQYF. The CDR3 DNA follows: TGTGCCAGCAGCCGGGACTCCGCTCAGTACTTC. The rearrangement uses TRBV28 and TRBJ2-4; D possibly corresponds to TRBD2 (6 bases). This CDR3 has 11 residues. Germline V CDR1 and CDR2: MDHEN, SYDVKM. Trimming took 6 bases from V and 12 from J, leaving 12 bases between them.

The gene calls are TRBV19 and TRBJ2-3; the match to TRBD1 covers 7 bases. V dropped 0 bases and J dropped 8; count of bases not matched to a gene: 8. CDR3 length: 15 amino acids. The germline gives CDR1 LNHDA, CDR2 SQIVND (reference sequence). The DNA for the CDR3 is TGTGCCAGTAGTATAGATAGGGGGCTTTTGGTTACGCAGTATTTT. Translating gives CASSIDRGLLVTQYF.

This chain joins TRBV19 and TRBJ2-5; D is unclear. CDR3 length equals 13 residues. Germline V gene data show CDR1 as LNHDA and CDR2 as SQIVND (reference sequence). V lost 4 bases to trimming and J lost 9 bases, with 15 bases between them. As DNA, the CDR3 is TGTGCCAGTAGTAAAGATCGCGTTCAGGCCCAGTACTTC. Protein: CASSKDRVQAQYF. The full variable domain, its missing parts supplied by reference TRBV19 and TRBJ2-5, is DGGITQSPKYLFRKEGQNVTLSCEQNLNHDAMYWYRQDPGQGLRLIYYSQIVNDFQKGDIAEGYSVSREKKESFPLTVTSAQKNPTAFYLCASSKDRVQAQYFGPGTRLLVL.

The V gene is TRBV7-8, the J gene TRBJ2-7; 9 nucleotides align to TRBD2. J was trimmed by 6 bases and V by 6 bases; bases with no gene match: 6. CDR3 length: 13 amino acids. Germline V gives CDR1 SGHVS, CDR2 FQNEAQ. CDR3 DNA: TGTGCCAGCAGGGGAGCGGGGGGAGGCGAGCAGTACGTC. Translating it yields CASRGAGGGEQYV.

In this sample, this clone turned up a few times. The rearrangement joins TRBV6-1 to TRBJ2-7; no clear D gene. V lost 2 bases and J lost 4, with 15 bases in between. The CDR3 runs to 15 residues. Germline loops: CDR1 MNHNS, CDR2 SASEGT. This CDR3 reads CASSETARSPYEQYV. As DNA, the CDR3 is TGTGCCAGCAGTGAAACAGCAAGAAGTCCGTACGAGCAGTACGTC.

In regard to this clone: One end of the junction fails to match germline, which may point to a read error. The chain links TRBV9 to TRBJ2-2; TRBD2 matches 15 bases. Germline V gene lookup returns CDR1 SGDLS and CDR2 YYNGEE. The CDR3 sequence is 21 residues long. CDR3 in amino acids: CATQRGRGPGLAGGHTGELFF. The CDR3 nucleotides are TGCGCCACCCAGCGTGGCCGGGGGCCAGGACTAGCGGGGGGGCACACCGGGGAGCTGTTTTTT.

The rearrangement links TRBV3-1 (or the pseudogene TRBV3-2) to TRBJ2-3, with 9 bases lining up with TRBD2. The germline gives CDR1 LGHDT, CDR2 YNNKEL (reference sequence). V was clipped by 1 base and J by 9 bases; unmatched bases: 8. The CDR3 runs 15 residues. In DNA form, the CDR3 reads TGTGCCAGCAGCCAAGTCGGCGGGCGGGGGGGAACGCAGTATTTT. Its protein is CASSQVGGRGGTQYF.

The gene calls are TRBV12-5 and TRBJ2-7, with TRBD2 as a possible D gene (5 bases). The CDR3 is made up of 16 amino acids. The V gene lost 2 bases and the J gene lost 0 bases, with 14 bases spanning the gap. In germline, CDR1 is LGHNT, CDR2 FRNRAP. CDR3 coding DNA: TGTGCTAGTGGTTTGAGGGATTCGGGAAACTCCTACGAGCAGTACTTC. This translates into CASGLRDSGNSYEQYF.

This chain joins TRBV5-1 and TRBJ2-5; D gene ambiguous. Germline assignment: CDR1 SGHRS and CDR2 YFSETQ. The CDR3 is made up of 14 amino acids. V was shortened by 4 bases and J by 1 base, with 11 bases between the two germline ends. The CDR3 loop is CASSPGSAQETQYF. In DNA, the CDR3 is TGCGCCAGCAGCCCCGGTTCCGCCCAAGAGACCCAGTACTTC.

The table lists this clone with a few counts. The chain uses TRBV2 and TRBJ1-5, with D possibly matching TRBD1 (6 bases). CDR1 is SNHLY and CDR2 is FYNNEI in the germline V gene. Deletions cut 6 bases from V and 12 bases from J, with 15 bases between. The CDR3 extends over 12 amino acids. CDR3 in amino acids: CASSREGVGQHF. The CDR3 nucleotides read TGTGCCAGCAGCCGAGAGGGGGTAGGCCAGCATTTT.

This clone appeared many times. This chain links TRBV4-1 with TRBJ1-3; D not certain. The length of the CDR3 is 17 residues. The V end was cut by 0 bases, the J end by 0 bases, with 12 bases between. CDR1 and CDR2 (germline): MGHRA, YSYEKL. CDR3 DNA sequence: TGCGCCAGCAGCCAAGATTTTCTAGGAAGCTCTGGAAACACCATATATTTT. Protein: CASSQDFLGSSGNTIYF.

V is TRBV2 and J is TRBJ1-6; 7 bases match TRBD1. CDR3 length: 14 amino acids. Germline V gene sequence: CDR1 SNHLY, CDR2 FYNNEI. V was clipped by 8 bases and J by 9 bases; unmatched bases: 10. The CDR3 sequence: CASGRQGSGSPLHF. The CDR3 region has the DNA TGTGCCAGCGGAAGACAGGGCTCGGGTTCACCCCTCCACTTT.

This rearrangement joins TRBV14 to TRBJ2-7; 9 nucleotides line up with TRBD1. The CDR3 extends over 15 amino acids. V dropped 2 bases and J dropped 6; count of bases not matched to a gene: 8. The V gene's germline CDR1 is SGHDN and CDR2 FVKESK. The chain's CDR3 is CASSQTGQGYSEQYV. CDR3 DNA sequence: TGTGCCAGCAGCCAAACGGGACAGGGATACTCCGAGCAGTACGTC.

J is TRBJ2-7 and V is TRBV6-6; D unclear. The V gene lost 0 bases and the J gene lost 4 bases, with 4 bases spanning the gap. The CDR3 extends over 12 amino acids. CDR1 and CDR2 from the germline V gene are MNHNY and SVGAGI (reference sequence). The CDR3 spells CASSYSLYEQYF. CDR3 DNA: TGTGCCAGCAGTTACTCCTTATACGAGCAGTACTTC.

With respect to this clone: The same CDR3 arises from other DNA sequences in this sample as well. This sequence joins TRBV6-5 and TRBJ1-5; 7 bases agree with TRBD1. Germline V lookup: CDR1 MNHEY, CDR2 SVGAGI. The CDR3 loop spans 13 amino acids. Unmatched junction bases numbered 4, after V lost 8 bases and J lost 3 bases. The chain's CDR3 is CASGDRSNQPQHF. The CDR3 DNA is TGTGCCAGCGGGGACAGATCCAATCAGCCCCAGCATTTT.

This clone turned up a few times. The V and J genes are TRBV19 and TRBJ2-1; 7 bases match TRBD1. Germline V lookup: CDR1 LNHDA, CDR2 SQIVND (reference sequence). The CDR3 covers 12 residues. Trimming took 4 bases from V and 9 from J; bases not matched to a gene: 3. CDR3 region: CASSTTGSEQFF. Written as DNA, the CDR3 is TGTGCCAGTAGTACGACAGGGTCTGAGCAGTTCTTC.

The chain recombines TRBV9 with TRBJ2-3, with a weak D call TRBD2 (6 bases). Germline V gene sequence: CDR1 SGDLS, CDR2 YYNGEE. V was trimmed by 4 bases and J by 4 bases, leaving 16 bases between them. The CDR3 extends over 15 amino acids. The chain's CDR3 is CASSLSGSDSDTQYF. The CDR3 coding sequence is TGTGCCAGCAGCCTTAGCGGTTCCGATTCAGATACGCAGTATTTT.

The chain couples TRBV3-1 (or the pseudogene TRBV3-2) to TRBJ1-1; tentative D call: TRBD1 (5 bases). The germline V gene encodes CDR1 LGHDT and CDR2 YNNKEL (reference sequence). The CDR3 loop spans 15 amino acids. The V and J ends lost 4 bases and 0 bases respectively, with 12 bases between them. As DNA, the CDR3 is TGTGCCAGCAGCCCACGACAGTGGATGAACACTGAAGCTTTCTTT. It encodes CASSPRQWMNTEAFF.